This section outlines one T cell receptor beta chain sequence together with its context. The entry originates in a study of T cell responses to AZD1222 COVID-19 vaccine. The germline V gene has CDR1 SGHTS and CDR2 YDEGEE. CDR3 size: 15 residues. The germline V and J ends were trimmed by 0 bases and 0 bases, with 7 bases remaining between them. Clones were sequenced by immunoSEQ multiplex PCR, and TCRdb holds only the in-frame ones, with some missing. The repertoire holds fewer than 90,000 clones, with roughly 86% as singletons. The TCR sequence derives from an adult who received the AZD1222 COVID-19 vaccine. This sample comprised peripheral blood, obtained 28 days after the second AZD1222 dose. The J gene is TRBJ1-5, the V gene TRBV5-8; D call uncertain. CDR3 nucleotides: TGTGCCAGCAGCTTGGGAGTATATAGCAATCAGCCCCAGCATTTT. It is translated as CASSLGVYSNQPQHF. The entire variable domain, with the rest obtained from reference TRBV5-8 and TRBJ1-5, is as follows: EAGVTQSPTHLIKTRGQQATLRCSPISGHTSVYWYQQALGLGLQFLLWYDEGEERNRGNFPPRFSGRQFPNYSSELNVNALELEDSALYLCASSLGVYSNQPQHFGDGTRLSIL.